The TCR beta chain described here comes from a study of cytomegalovirus exposure and HLA in healthy donors. At the level of the study: An analysis done earlier identified roughly 120 million unique TCR beta sequences from 200 million or so T cells.

Worth noting for this clone: Antigen unknown.

Trimming cost V 11 bases and J 5 bases, with 16 bases left between them. The CDR3 has 13 residues. Germline loops: CDR1 SNHLY, CDR2 FYNNEI. The study's findings and limits: The authors later found HLA-associated TCR beta chains more clonally expanded than equally common others. The study listed roughly 160 cytomegalovirus-associated TCR beta chains. Specificity of three CMV-associated chains for CMV antigens was verified in vitro.

This PCR relied on a set of 60 Vbeta primers and 13 Jbeta primers. TCRdb keeps only in-frame clones here, not all; method: immunoSEQ multiplex PCR. The profile covers 130,000 to 150,000 clones, with under 85% appearing a single time and about 6.7% taken by the ten largest. The sample taken for sequencing was PBMCs. This receptor was taken from a woman in her thirties or forties in good health and CMV-seropositive. V usage is TRBV2 and J usage is TRBJ1-5; D is uncertain. The CDR3 bases are TGTGCCGTCAGAGAAACACGGGATCAGCCCCAGCATTTT. Residues: CAVRETRDQPQHF.